One sample yielded the 13 T cell receptor beta chains listed below, sequenced in a study of cytomegalovirus exposure and HLA in healthy donors. Sequencing was performed with immunoSEQ multiplex PCR; in TCRdb, only in-frame clones are kept and a portion is missing. The sample includes 200,000 or so clones, 84% of them seen just once. Sample: PBMCs. These receptors came from a man aged 18 to 30 in good health and CMV-seropositive.

CDR3 in amino acids: CASSLYLAGDVDTQYF. The CDR3 coding sequence is TGTGCCAGCAGTTTATACCTAGCGGGAGACGTAGATACGCAGTATTTT. The chain employs TRBV27 and TRBJ2-3; the match to TRBD2 covers 10 bases. The CDR3 has 16 amino acids. Germline CDR1 reads MNHEY; CDR2 reads SMNVEV (reference sequence). Trimming removed 1 base from V and 5 bases from J; junction bases left unmatched: 6.

The V call is TRBV4-1, the J call TRBJ1-1; D may be TRBD1 (5 bases). V gave up 4 bases and J gave up 3 bases, with 9 bases separating them. The germline gives CDR1 MGHRA, CDR2 YSYEKL. The CDR3 length is 13 residues. CDR3 amino acids: CASSPAGDTEAFF. As DNA, the CDR3 is TGCGCCAGCAGCCCGGCGGGGGACACTGAAGCTTTCTTT.

CDR3 DNA sequence: TGTGCCAGCAGCCGAGGGACAGGGTCTTCGGAGACCCAGTACTTC. It codes for CASSRGTGSSETQYF. The chain employs TRBV6-5 and TRBJ2-5; 9 nucleotides agree with TRBD1. This CDR3 comprises 15 residues. Germline CDR1 reads MNHEY; CDR2 reads SVGAGI. J gave up 5 bases and V 6 bases, and 10 bases lay outside the gene matches.

J is TRBJ2-1 and V is TRBV11-3, with 7 bases that match TRBD2. Germline CDR1 reads SGHNT; CDR2 reads YENEEA. J lost 5 bases, V lost 0 bases, and 7 bases had no gene match. There are 16 residues in the CDR3. The CDR3 sequence is CASSLDRGDSHNEQFF. CDR3 in DNA: TGTGCCAGCAGCTTAGATCGGGGGGACTCACACAATGAGCAGTTCTTC.

The rearrangement joins TRBV7-2 to TRBJ2-1; tentatively, D is TRBD2 (6 bases). Looked up from germline, CDR1 is SGHTA and CDR2 is FQGNSA. The V end lost 1 base, the J end lost 8 bases, and 9 bases lay between the germline ends. The CDR3 loop spans 13 amino acids. The CDR3 here is CASSLELADEQFF. CDR3 nucleotides: TGTGCCAGCAGCTTAGAACTAGCCGATGAGCAGTTCTTC.

To note about this clone: This sequence may be a read error, since a much larger clone differs from it by one base. This chain joins TRBV25-1 and TRBJ2-7, with TRBD1 matching over 9 bases. The CDR3 has 14 amino acids. J was trimmed by 2 bases and V by 5 bases; bases with no gene match: 4. CDR1 is MGHDK and CDR2 is SYGVNS in the germline V gene. CDR3 nucleotide sequence: TGTGCCAGCAGTAACCGACAGGGGGCCTACGAGCAGTACTTC. Its translation: CASSNRQGAYEQYF.

In its sample, this clone was seen once. Other nucleotide sequences in the sample specify the same CDR3. The rearrangement joins TRBV7-2 to TRBJ2-5; TRBD2 is a possible D gene (6 bases). The V and J ends lost 6 bases and 3 bases respectively, with 14 bases between them. Germline V gene lookup returns CDR1 SGHTA and CDR2 FQGNSA. CDR3 length: 14 amino acids. The CDR3 reads CASSRPGGEETQYF. The CDR3 nucleotides read TGTGCCAGCAGTCGTCCGGGCGGGGAAGAGACCCAGTACTTC.

The chain recombines TRBV6-1 with TRBJ1-1, with 7 nucleotides matching TRBD1. The V and J ends lost 3 bases and 0 bases, in that order; junction bases with no gene match: 1. The CDR3 consists of 14 residues. Germline V lookup: CDR1 MNHNS, CDR2 SASEGT. The CDR3 nucleotides read TGTGCCAGCAGTGATCAGGGGGTGAACACTGAAGCTTTCTTT. This translates into CASSDQGVNTEAFF.

This chain connects TRBV6-5 to TRBJ2-2, with a weak D call TRBD1 (5 bases). Germline V gene lookup returns CDR1 MNHEY and CDR2 SVGAGI. V lost 4 bases and J lost 3, with 6 bases in between. The CDR3 runs 13 residues. The CDR3 DNA reads TGTGCCAGCAGTTGGGGCGACACCGGGGAGCTGTTTTTT. Its translation: CASSWGDTGELFF.

The table lists this clone with a count of one. The J gene is TRBJ2-7, the V gene TRBV11-2, with 12 bases that match TRBD2. Germline CDR1 SGHAT, CDR2 FQNNGV. CDR3 length: 14 amino acids. The V and J ends lost 10 bases and 4 bases, in that order; junction bases with no gene match: 8. The CDR3 coding sequence is TGTGCCACAGCCGTGACTAGCGGGAGTTACGAGCAGTACTTC. Translated, it gives CATAVTSGSYEQYF. The entire variable domain, with the rest obtained from reference TRBV11-2 and TRBJ2-7, is as follows: EAGVAQSPRYKIIEKRQSVAFWCNPISGHATLYWYQQILGQGPKLLIQFQNNGVVDDSQLPKDRFSAERLKGVDSTLKIQPAKLEDSAVYLCATAVTSGSYEQYFGPGTRLTVT.

V usage is TRBV27 and J usage is TRBJ2-2; TRBD1 aligns across 9 bases. Germline V gene data show CDR1 as MNHEY and CDR2 as SMNVEV (reference sequence). CDR3 length equals 17 residues. Unmatched junction bases numbered 11, after V lost 4 bases and J lost 5 bases. Here the CDR3 reads CASSSITGGASTGELFF. The CDR3 nucleotides are TGTGCCAGCAGTTCGATTACAGGGGGCGCGAGTACCGGGGAGCTGTTTTTT.

Worth noting for this clone: This specimen includes other DNA sequences encoding the same CDR3. V gene TRBV5-1 combines with J gene TRBJ2-3; 7 bases are shared with TRBD2. Per germline, CDR1 SGHRS and CDR2 YFSETQ. The length of the CDR3 is 13 residues. Trimming at V came to 8 bases and at J to 1 base, leaving 4 bases not matched to a gene. The CDR3 bases are TGCGCCAGTGGCCGGGAGGGCACAGATACGCAGTATTTT. It yields the protein CASGREGTDTQYF.

Written as DNA, the CDR3 is TGTGCCAGCAGCGTAGCAATAGGAGTGGTCTACGAGCAGTACTTC. It codes for CASSVAIGVVYEQYF. V is TRBV9 and J is TRBJ2-7; no firm D call. V lost 0 bases and J 3 bases, leaving 13 bases between the germline ends. Germline CDR1 is SGDLS and CDR2 is YYNGEE. The CDR3 length is 15 residues.